These 17 T cell receptor beta chains were all obtained from the same sample, sequenced in a study of cytomegalovirus exposure and HLA in healthy donors. This PCR relied on a set of 60 Vbeta primers and 13 Jbeta primers. Sequencing was performed with immunoSEQ multiplex PCR; in TCRdb, only in-frame clones are kept and a portion is missing. The repertoire holds more than 110,000 clones, with around 78% as singletons. What was sequenced was PBMCs. The receptor set was obtained from a male donor in good health and CMV-seronegative.

The chain employs TRBV5-1 and TRBJ1-3; D possibly corresponds to TRBD1 (6 bases). Germline V gives CDR1 SGHRS, CDR2 YFSETQ. The CDR3 contains 17 residues. V gave up 5 bases and J gave up 1 base, with 19 bases separating them. DNA for the CDR3: TGCGCCAGCAGATACACTGAATCAGGGGCTTCTGGAAACACCATATATTTT. Protein: CASRYTESGASGNTIYF.

The CDR3 region has the DNA TGTGCCAGCAGCTTGCCGCAGGGGTTCTACGAGCAGTACTTC. Its protein is CASSLPQGFYEQYF. The chain carries TRBV5-6 and TRBJ2-7; a possible D gene is TRBD1 (6 bases). CDR1 is SGHDT and CDR2 is YYEEEE in the germline V gene. The V and J ends lost 1 base and 3 bases respectively, with 11 bases between them. This CDR3 contains 14 residues.

The chain has TRBV27 and TRBJ1-2, with 7 bases lining up with TRBD1. This CDR3 spans 14 amino acids. Germline V gene lookup returns CDR1 MNHEY and CDR2 SMNVEV (reference sequence). Unmatched junction bases numbered 9, after V lost 5 bases and J lost 6 bases. CDR3 DNA: TGTGCCAGCAGTCCCCGAAGACAGGGTCATGGCTACACCTTC. It translates to CASSPRRQGHGYTF.

This clone appeared a single time. The chain links TRBV5-6 to TRBJ2-1; 13 bases match TRBD2. CDR3 length: 15 amino acids. Germline CDR1 reads SGHDT; CDR2 reads YYEEEE. V shed 0 bases and J 6 bases; nucleotides not matched to a gene: 0. CDR3 loop: CASSLGLAGGNEQFF. The CDR3 DNA sequence: TGTGCCAGCAGCTTGGGACTAGCGGGAGGCAATGAGCAGTTCTTC.

CDR3 sequence: CASSPLTGEVTGELFF. The CDR3 nucleotides read TGTGCCAGTAGTCCCCTGACGGGAGAAGTTACCGGGGAGCTGTTTTTT. V gene TRBV19 combines with J gene TRBJ2-2, with TRBD2 as a possible D gene (6 bases). The CDR3 loop spans 16 amino acids. Germline CDR1 LNHDA, CDR2 SQIVND (reference sequence). V lost 5 bases to trimming and J lost 5 bases, with 18 bases between them.

The chain joins TRBV4-3 to TRBJ1-1; D remains unclear. Germline CDR1 and CDR2: LGHNA and YSLEER. The CDR3 spans 14 residues. V was clipped by 0 bases and J by 8 bases, with 13 bases between them. The CDR3 DNA is TGCGCCAGCAGCCAAGATTTTGCCCCAAGCGAAGCTTTCTTT. Encoded protein: CASSQDFAPSEAFF.

This clone turned up a few times. The CDR3 loop reads CASSLVIQGGGEQFF. The CDR3, as DNA: TGTGCCAGCAGCTTAGTAATACAGGGGGGGGGTGAGCAGTTCTTC. The chain has TRBV7-6 and TRBJ2-1; tentative D call: TRBD1 (8 bases). This CDR3 region has 15 residues. The V and J ends lost 1 base and 9 bases respectively, with 16 bases between them. Germline V gene sequence: CDR1 SGHVS, CDR2 FNYEAQ.

This sequence joins TRBV7-9 and TRBJ2-1, with TRBD2 matching 7 bases. V lost 2 bases and J lost 7; bases outside the gene matches: 8. The germline V gene encodes CDR1 SEHNR and CDR2 FQNEAQ (reference sequence). This CDR3 spans 15 amino acids. Written as DNA, the CDR3 is TGTGCCAGCAGCTTACAGCGGGGTTTTTTGAATGAGCAGTTCTTC. It translates to CASSLQRGFLNEQFF.

The chain employs TRBV19 and TRBJ1-2; the match to TRBD1 covers 9 bases. The length of the CDR3 is 18 residues. V trimming: 7 bases; J trimming: 8 bases; junction bases outside the gene matches: 23. Germline values: CDR1 LNHDA, CDR2 SQIVND (reference sequence). The CDR3 DNA reads TGTGCCAGTACCCCCGGACAGGGGCTGGGGTTACAAATGCGGGGCTACACCTTC. Translating gives CASTPGQGLGLQMRGYTF. Drawing the rest from reference TRBV19 and TRBJ1-2, the complete variable domain is DGGITQSPKYLFRKEGQNVTLSCEQNLNHDAMYWYRQDPGQGLRLIYYSQIVNDFQKGDIAEGYSVSREKKESFPLTVTSAQKNPTAFYLCASTPGQGLGLQMRGYTFGSGTRLTVV.

The chain uses TRBV27 and TRBJ2-7, with D possibly being TRBD1 (5 bases). The CDR3 length is 15 residues. The V gene's germline CDR1 is MNHEY and CDR2 SMNVEV (reference sequence). Trimming took 6 bases from V and 2 from J, leaving 17 bases between them. The CDR3: CASSQGHPRAYEQYF. The CDR3 DNA reads TGTGCCAGCAGCCAGGGTCACCCCAGGGCCTACGAGCAGTACTTC.

The chain is built from TRBV5-6 and TRBJ1-1, with 7 bases aligning to TRBD1. The CDR3 is 16 amino acids. J lost 1 base, V lost 0 bases, and 6 bases had no gene match. CDR1 is SGHDT and CDR2 is YYEEEE in the germline V gene. CDR3 sequence reads: CASSLEGGLQNTEAFF. The CDR3 DNA sequence: TGTGCCAGCAGCTTGGAAGGGGGCCTCCAGAACACTGAAGCTTTCTTT.

V and J are TRBV19 and TRBJ1-2; TRBD1 matches 9 bases. The CDR3 is 14 residues long. Trimming removed 3 bases from V and 4 bases from J; junction bases left unmatched: 3. Germline V gene lookup returns CDR1 LNHDA and CDR2 SQIVND (reference sequence). DNA for the CDR3: TGTGCCAGTAGTATGGGACAGGGACCCTATGGCTACACCTTC. Its protein is CASSMGQGPYGYTF.

This clone was recorded a few times. The chain employs TRBV2 and TRBJ2-5; no clear D. The J call may be in error: the DNA end matches TRBJ2-7 better. Germline V lookup: CDR1 SNHLY, CDR2 FYNNEI. This CDR3 is 14 amino acids long. For the CDR3, the DNA is TGTGCCAGCAGTGAAGTGGGCTCGTCCTACGAGCAGTACTTC. It specifies CASSEVGSSYEQYF.

The V gene is TRBV9, the J gene TRBJ1-1; possible D gene TRBD1, 5 bases. The CDR3 is 17 residues long. Trimming removed 0 bases from V and 0 bases from J, with 15 bases in between. Per germline, CDR1 SGDLS and CDR2 YYNGEE. The CDR3 coding sequence is TGTGCCAGCAGCGTAGAAGTCCCCCCAGGGATGAACACTGAAGCTTTCTTT. This gives the protein CASSVEVPPGMNTEAFF.

This clone occurred a few times. This chain joins TRBV6-5 and TRBJ1-3, with D unclear. This CDR3 is built from 11 residues. Between the trimmed V and J ends, which lost 6 bases and 8 bases, there was a span of 8 bases. Germline CDR1 and CDR2: MNHEY and SVGAGI. CDR3 region: CASSPPDTIYF. CDR3 DNA: TGTGCCAGCAGCCCCCCGGACACCATATATTTT.

This chain links TRBV27 with TRBJ1-1, with 8 bases lining up with TRBD1. From germline, CDR1 is MNHEY and CDR2 SMNVEV (reference sequence). The V gene end was trimmed by 5 bases and the J gene end by 1 base; junction bases not matched to a gene: 0. The CDR3 sequence is 13 residues long. CDR3 bases: TGTGCCAGCAGTCAGGGGGCGAACACTGAAGCTTTCTTT. This translates into CASSQGANTEAFF.

The rearrangement links TRBV9 to TRBJ1-2; TRBD1 is a possible D gene (5 bases). CDR1 SGDLS and CDR2 YYNGEE come from the germline V gene. The V end was cut by 6 bases, the J end by 8 bases, with 20 bases between. This CDR3 contains 14 residues. In nucleotides, the CDR3 is TGTGCCAGCACCGCCTCCCAGGGCCTCAGAGGCTACACCTTC. It encodes CASTASQGLRGYTF.